This T cell receptor (beta chain) was identified during a study of shared clonotypes between healthy human individuals. Libraries were prepared by immunoSEQ multiplex PCR; TCRdb keeps only in-frame clonotypes and omits some of them. The sample records over 400,000 clones, 95% to 96% being singletons. This clone came up once. Its antigen is undetermined. The CDR3 loop spans 15 amino acids. The germline V gene encodes CDR1 SNHLY and CDR2 FYNNEI. Between the trimmed V and J ends, which lost 1 base and 2 bases, there was a span of 12 bases. Broader study findings: Sorted-subset samples were not fully sequenced, rarefaction indicated. Read depth was anticipated to influence clonotype sharing among donors.

This sequence was found in a woman between 25 and 40 years old in good health. Sequenced material: naive CD4+ T cells sorted from blood. Subset indicated: CD45RA+ positively selected. The rearrangement joins TRBV2 to TRBJ2-7; possible D gene TRBD2, 6 bases. CDR3 bases: TGTGCCAGCAGTGAAGGGGGCTCGGGGGCCTACGAGCAGTACTTC. Translation: CASSEGGSGAYEQYF.